This T cell receptor (beta chain) comes out of a study of blood T cell repertoires in COVID-19. Study background: In each case, the material was cDNA or gDNA derived from T cells, B-cell-depleted T cells, or PBMCs.

The V end lost 5 bases, the J end lost 0 bases, and 3 bases lay between the germline ends. Per the germline V gene, CDR1 is SNHLY and CDR2 is FYNNEI. This CDR3 has 12 residues. Enrolled through a virtual design, the participants were between 18 and 89 years of age and came from roughly 22 US areas. Participant-reported clinical history was the basis for cohort assignment. Here immunoSEQ multiplex PCR was the method, and the copy in TCRdb shows in-frame clones only, minus some. The sample lists 200,000 to 250,000 clones, 70% to 85% occurring once. Sequencing was carried out using PBMCs or T cells enriched from blood (not recorded which). The sequence derives from a woman aged 40 to 55 with acute COVID-19. V gene TRBV2 combines with J gene TRBJ2-3; no clear D gene. The chain's CDR3 is CASSQSTDTQYF. The CDR3 DNA reads TGTGCCAGCAGTCAGAGCACAGATACGCAGTATTTT.